These 32 T cell receptor beta chains originate from one sample sequenced in a study of blood T cell repertoires in COVID-19. Sequencing used immunoSEQ multiplex PCR; TCRdb keeps in-frame clones, though not all of them. The sample includes under 350,000 clones, 80% to 90% of them seen just once. Sequenced material: PBMCs or T cells enriched from blood (not recorded which). These TCRs come from a woman in her thirties or forties with acute COVID-19.

The chain links TRBV4-2 to TRBJ2-7, with D tentatively TRBD1 (6 bases). Trimming took 0 bases from V and 2 from J, leaving 17 bases between them. This CDR3 spans 17 amino acids. In germline, CDR1 is LGHNA, CDR2 YNFKEQ. The chain's CDR3 is CASSQDIPGTLTYEQYF. The CDR3 bases are TGTGCCAGCAGCCAAGATATTCCCGGGACACTCACCTACGAGCAGTACTTC.

The J gene is TRBJ2-4, the V gene TRBV3-1 (or the pseudogene TRBV3-2); 10 bases match TRBD1. CDR1 LGHDT and CDR2 YNNKEL come from the germline V gene (reference sequence). The ends lost 1 base at V and 16 bases at J; junction bases unmatched: 4. The CDR3 is 12 amino acids. The CDR3 region is CASSQVGTGVYF. The CDR3 DNA is TGTGCCAGCAGCCAAGTCGGGACAGGGGTCTACTTC.

The chain couples TRBV7-9 to TRBJ1-4; 10 nucleotides match TRBD1. Germline trimming cut 4 bases from V and 0 bases from J; bases unmatched to any gene: 5. The CDR3 sequence is 17 residues long. The germline V gene encodes CDR1 SEHNR and CDR2 FQNEAQ (reference sequence). CDR3 DNA sequence: TGTGCCAGCAGCTCGGGACAGGGGAGTCCAACTAATGAAAAACTGTTTTTT. Protein product: CASSSGQGSPTNEKLFF.

V gene TRBV27 combines with J gene TRBJ2-2, with 11 nucleotides matching TRBD2. Germline CDR1 reads MNHEY; CDR2 reads SMNVEV (reference sequence). V shed 5 bases and J 7 bases; nucleotides not matched to a gene: 12. The CDR3 contains 17 residues. CDR3 sequence (DNA): TGTGCCAGCAGTCCACTCACTAGCGGGAGACGGGGCGGGGAGCTGTTTTTT. Amino acid sequence: CASSPLTSGRRGGELFF.

V and J are TRBV6-6 and TRBJ1-5; D is unresolved. Trimming pared 8 bases from V and 9 bases from J, leaving 8 bases between. The CDR3 is 10 amino acids. The germline V gene has CDR1 MNHNY and CDR2 SVGAGI (reference sequence). CDR3 amino acids: CASSVRPQHF. Here the CDR3 DNA reads TGTGCCAGCTCAGTCCGGCCCCAGCATTTT.

V gene TRBV9 combines with J gene TRBJ2-3; TRBD1 is a possible D gene (6 bases). The CDR3 consists of 16 residues. The germline V and J ends were trimmed by 2 bases and 2 bases, with 15 bases remaining between them. Germline V gives CDR1 SGDLS, CDR2 YYNGEE. The CDR3 nucleotides are TGTGCCAGCAGCGTCTTCGACAGGCCCCACACAGATACGCAGTATTTT. Translation: CASSVFDRPHTDTQYF.

V and J are TRBV5-1 and TRBJ1-3; the match to TRBD1 covers 8 bases. CDR1 SGHRS and CDR2 YFSETQ come from the germline V gene. CDR3 length: 16 residues. Unmatched junction bases numbered 8, after V lost 4 bases and J lost 2 bases. The CDR3 bases are TGCGCCAGCAGCCCCCTAGGACAGGGTACTGGAAACACCATATATTTT. It codes for CASSPLGQGTGNTIYF.

This clone has just one count. The chain recombines TRBV7-9 with TRBJ2-7; 7 nucleotides align to TRBD1. V lost 4 bases and J lost 2; bases outside the gene matches: 5. There are 14 residues in the CDR3. Germline V gene data show CDR1 as SEHNR and CDR2 as FQNEAQ (reference sequence). The CDR3 coding sequence is TGTGCCAGCAGCTCGACAGGGCCTACCTACGAGCAGTACTTC. Translation: CASSSTGPTYEQYF.

The V gene is TRBV7-9, the J gene TRBJ1-5, with TRBD1 matching 11 bases. Germline CDR1 is SEHNR and CDR2 is FQNEAQ (reference sequence). The CDR3 covers 15 residues. The J segment lost 6 bases and the V segment lost 5 bases, leaving 6 bases of the junction unmatched. CDR3 sequence (DNA): TGTGCCAGCAGCCCCGGGACAGGGGGAGGTCAGCCCCAGCATTTT. This translates into CASSPGTGGGQPQHF.

The CDR3 sequence: CASSQVGDRSYEQYF. As DNA, the CDR3 is TGTGCCAGCAGCCAAGTGGGAGACCGGTCCTACGAGCAGTACTTC. The rearrangement links TRBV3-1 (or the pseudogene TRBV3-2) to TRBJ2-7, with D possibly matching TRBD2 (5 bases). This CDR3 has 15 residues. V was trimmed by 1 base and J by 1 base, leaving 11 bases between them. Germline loops: CDR1 LGHDT, CDR2 YNNKEL (reference sequence).

The V gene is TRBV29-1, the J gene TRBJ1-1, with a weak D call TRBD1 (6 bases). Germline V gene data show CDR1 as SQVTM and CDR2 as ANQGSEA. The CDR3 is 14 amino acids. V shed 7 bases and J shed 0 bases, with 15 bases lying between them. In DNA, the CDR3 is TGCAGCGCCATGTCCGGGACATTGAACACTGAAGCTTTCTTT. This encodes CSAMSGTLNTEAFF.

The chain is built from TRBV29-1 and TRBJ2-7; possible D gene TRBD1, 5 bases. This CDR3 contains 14 residues. CDR1 is SQVTM and CDR2 is ANQGSEA in the germline V gene. Between the trimmed V and J ends, which lost 4 bases and 2 bases, there was a span of 15 bases. CDR3 DNA sequence: TGCAGCGTTGGGGCCAAGGGGCCAGCCTACGAGCAGTACTTC. Translated: CSVGAKGPAYEQYF.

As regards this clone: The same CDR3 arises from other DNA sequences in this sample as well. The chain combines TRBV7-9 with TRBJ2-1; D is possibly TRBD2 (5 bases). This CDR3 region has 15 residues. Trimming removed 5 bases at V and 0 bases at J, with 11 bases between. Germline V gives CDR1 SEHNR, CDR2 FQNEAQ (reference sequence). The CDR3 nucleotides read TGTGCCAGCAGCCCCCTCCGGGGCTCCTACAATGAGCAGTTCTTC. This codes for CASSPLRGSYNEQFF.

CDR3 amino acids: CASSQEVPGYSGNTIYF. CDR3 coding DNA: TGCGCCAGCAGCCAAGAGGTTCCGGGATACTCTGGAAACACCATATATTTT. The chain recombines TRBV4-3 with TRBJ1-3, with no clear D. Germline CDR1 reads LGHNA; CDR2 reads YSLEER. The CDR3 is made up of 17 amino acids. V lost 0 bases and J 0 bases, leaving 12 bases between the germline ends.

The chain is built from TRBV7-2 and TRBJ2-3, with TRBD2 matching 8 bases. Unmatched junction bases numbered 9, after V lost 5 bases and J lost 5 bases. Germline V gene data show CDR1 as SGHTA and CDR2 as FQGNSA. The CDR3 spans 15 residues. The CDR3 spells CASSRGGLRGDTQYF. Written as DNA, the CDR3 is TGTGCCAGCAGCCGGGGGGGACTTAGAGGAGATACGCAGTATTTT.

About this clone: The same CDR3 is also encoded by other DNA sequences in this sample. The chain links TRBV28 to TRBJ2-7, with TRBD1 matching 10 bases. Germline trimming cut 6 bases from V and 2 bases from J; bases unmatched to any gene: 4. Looked up from germline, CDR1 is MDHEN and CDR2 is SYDVKM. The CDR3 is 14 amino acids. As DNA, the CDR3 is TGTGCCAGCAGCACGGGACAGGGGCCCTACGAGCAGTACTTC. Its protein is CASSTGQGPYEQYF.

The V call is TRBV18, the J call TRBJ1-4, with D perhaps TRBD1 (6 bases). The CDR3 is 15 amino acids. Per germline, CDR1 KGHSH and CDR2 LQKENI. V lost 0 bases and J 7 bases, leaving 12 bases between the germline ends. CDR3 bases: TGTGCCAGCTCACCACCGGGGCAGGGGAGTGAAAAACTGTTTTTT. This codes for CASSPPGQGSEKLFF.

V is TRBV12-3 or TRBV12-4 and J is TRBJ2-1; D unresolved. CDR3 length: 13 amino acids. Trimming shortened V by 10 bases and J by 9 bases, and 19 bases separated the two germline ends. The CDR3 is CATSPPGYGEQFF. CDR3 bases: TGTGCCACCTCCCCCCCCGGGTACGGTGAGCAGTTCTTC.

The chain uses TRBV18 and TRBJ2-1, with TRBD2 identical over 7 bases. The V gene's germline CDR1 is KGHSH and CDR2 LQKENI. J gave up 5 bases and V 6 bases, and 16 bases lay outside the gene matches. This CDR3 has 17 residues. The DNA of the CDR3 is TGTGCCAGCTCGCCAAGCTGGACTAGAACCGTGAACAATGAGCAGTTCTTC. This gives the protein CASSPSWTRTVNNEQFF.

J is TRBJ1-1 and V is TRBV29-1, with D hard to call. Germline V CDR1 and CDR2: SQVTM, ANQGSEA. The germline V and J ends were trimmed by 8 bases and 1 base, with 8 bases remaining between them. CDR3 length: 11 residues. The CDR3 loop is CSTTWNTEAFF. The CDR3 nucleotides are TGCAGCACGACATGGAACACTGAAGCTTTCTTT.

This clone has more than one count but fewer than ten. V usage is TRBV6-1 and J usage is TRBJ2-7; TRBD1 agrees at 9 bases. Germline trimming cut 0 bases from V and 5 bases from J; bases unmatched to any gene: 2. Per germline, CDR1 MNHNS and CDR2 SASEGT. This CDR3 region has 14 residues. CDR3 DNA sequence: TGTGCCAGCAGTGAAGCGGACAGGGGCGACGAGCAGTACTTC. It encodes CASSEADRGDEQYF.

This chain joins TRBV11-2 and TRBJ2-1; the match to TRBD1 covers 7 bases. Trimming removed 0 bases from V and 16 bases from J; junction bases left unmatched: 15. The CDR3 length is 15 residues. CDR1 is SGHAT and CDR2 is FQNNGV in the germline V gene. CDR3 sequence reads: CASSLDRHLGQYSFF. The CDR3 nucleotides read TGTGCCAGCAGCTTAGATCGCCATTTGGGACAGTACTCCTTCTTC.

The chain carries TRBV27 and TRBJ2-6, with 11 bases aligning to TRBD1. Germline V gene lookup returns CDR1 MNHEY and CDR2 SMNVEV (reference sequence). V lost 8 bases to trimming and J lost 4 bases; unmatched junction nucleotides: 16. The CDR3 length is 19 residues. CDR3 DNA sequence: TGTGCCAGCTCGTCGGACAGGGGGCTCCGAGCGGGAGGGGCCAACGTCCTGACTTTC. This codes for CASSSDRGLRAGGANVLTF.

This chain uses TRBV13 with TRBJ1-2; the match to TRBD1 covers 7 bases. CDR1 is PRHDT, CDR2 FYEKMQ, per germline (reference sequence). Germline trimming cut 8 bases from V and 14 bases from J; bases unmatched to any gene: 11. This CDR3 region has 11 residues. For the CDR3, the DNA is TGTGCCAGCGAAGGGGACAGTGTACATACCTTC. It encodes CASEGDSVHTF.

The CDR3 protein is CASSRAGGTDTQYF. CDR3 nucleotides: TGTGCCAGTAGTAGGGCAGGAGGGACAGATACGCAGTATTTT. The rearrangement links TRBV19 to TRBJ2-3; a weak D match, TRBD2 (6 bases). Germline V gene lookup returns CDR1 LNHDA and CDR2 SQIVND (reference sequence). V lost 4 bases and J lost 3, with 11 bases in between. The CDR3 covers 14 residues.

This sequence joins TRBV9 and TRBJ2-3, with 13 bases aligning to TRBD2. V trimming: 3 bases; J trimming: 2 bases; junction bases outside the gene matches: 3. Germline-derived CDR1 and CDR2 are SGDLS and YYNGEE. There are 16 residues in the CDR3. The CDR3, as DNA: TGTGCCAGCAGCGCGGGGACTAGCGGGAACACAGATACGCAGTATTTT. This gives the protein CASSAGTSGNTDTQYF.

The chain combines TRBV9 with TRBJ2-2, with D perhaps matching TRBD2 (6 bases). Trimming removed 4 bases from V and 5 bases from J, with 18 bases in between. This CDR3 contains 16 residues. The germline V gene has CDR1 SGDLS and CDR2 YYNGEE. CDR3 DNA: TGTGCCAGCAGCCCCCGGATGGCGGGGCGGACCGGGGAGCTGTTTTTT. Amino acid sequence: CASSPRMAGRTGELFF.

This sequence joins TRBV7-8 and TRBJ1-4; no definite D call. The CDR3 has 11 amino acids. The germline CDR1 and CDR2 sequences are SGHVS and FQNEAQ. V shed 5 bases and J shed 8 bases, with 6 bases lying between them. CDR3 sequence reads: CASSRGEKLFF. CDR3 bases: TGTGCCAGCAGCCGCGGGGAAAAACTGTTTTTT.

The chain links TRBV6-5 to TRBJ1-5, with 10 bases identical to TRBD1. The CDR3 sequence is 16 residues long. V lost 2 bases to trimming and J lost 4 bases; unmatched junction nucleotides: 5. The germline gives CDR1 MNHEY, CDR2 SVGAGI. The CDR3 DNA is TGTGCCAGCAGTTACAAGGGACAGGGGATGAATCAGCCCCAGCATTTT. Translation: CASSYKGQGMNQPQHF.

The chain joins TRBV25-1 to TRBJ2-7, with TRBD2 matching 7 bases. The V and J ends lost 8 bases and 2 bases, in that order; junction bases with no gene match: 9. The CDR3 spans 14 residues. Germline V gene lookup returns CDR1 MGHDK and CDR2 SYGVNS. This CDR3 is CASSVEAGAYEQYF. In DNA form, the CDR3 reads TGTGCCAGCTCGGTGGAGGCGGGAGCCTACGAGCAGTACTTC.

V gene TRBV18 combines with J gene TRBJ2-3; 10 positions match TRBD1. The CDR3 runs to 15 residues. V lost 4 bases, J lost 6 bases, and 7 bases stayed unmatched. CDR1 and CDR2 from the germline V gene are KGHSH and LQKENI. CDR3 DNA sequence: TGTGCCAGCTCACTTGGGACAGGGGCAGGGGATACGCAGTATTTT. This gives the protein CASSLGTGAGDTQYF.

The rearrangement uses TRBV11-3 and TRBJ2-1; 10 nucleotides agree with TRBD2. CDR1 is SGHNT, CDR2 YENEEA, per germline. The length of the CDR3 is 18 residues. V dropped 0 bases and J dropped 5; count of bases not matched to a gene: 10. The CDR3 reads CASSLDRPSGGADNEQFF. In nucleotides, the CDR3 is TGTGCCAGCAGCTTAGATCGTCCCAGCGGGGGGGCCGACAATGAGCAGTTCTTC.